A selection of T cell receptor beta chains follows, all from one sample in a study of naive and memory T cell subsets. TCRdb re-called the UMI-ligation and nested PCR reads through MiXCR, storing one row per CDR3 protein. Among about 120,000 distinct CDR3 sequences, 30% to 45% were seen once, and the ten largest hold 0.75% to 1%. The material sequenced was central memory CD4+ T cells from blood. The receptors originated from a human donor in good health. The CDR3 runs from the conserved cysteine through the conserved F or W. D genes are given only for firm matches. Rows may omit the clone size; those that give it use once, few, many or a size class.

j_gene,v_gene,abundance,d_gene,CDR3aa,CDR3nt
TRBJ2-1,TRBV10-3,NA,NA,CAISDADEQFF,TGTGCCATCAGTGACGCTGATGAGCAGTTCTTC
TRBJ2-3,TRBV6-6,few,NA,CASRTAPRGTDTQYF,TGTGCCAGCAGAACGGCGCCGAGGGGCACAGATACGCAGTATTTT
TRBJ2-3,TRBV24-1,NA,NA,CAISTISTDTQYF,TGTGCCATCTCGACTATCTCCACAGATACGCAGTATTTT
TRBJ2-1,TRBV20-1,NA,NA,CSARDRGNTYNEQFF,TGCAGTGCTAGAGATCGAGGGAACACCTACAATGAGCAGTTCTTC
TRBJ2-1,TRBV7-8,NA,TRBD2,CASSGTSGVEQFF,TGTGCCAGCAGCGGGACTAGCGGGGTTGAGCAGTTCTTC
TRBJ1-3,TRBV5-6,NA,NA,CASSLSQASGNTIYF,TGTGCCAGCAGCTTGTCACAGGCCTCTGGAAACACCATATATTTT
TRBJ2-1,TRBV7-3,NA,TRBD2,CASSPGTSNNEQFF,TGTGCCAGCAGCCCCGGGACTAGCAACAATGAGCAGTTCTTC
TRBJ2-3,TRBV20-1,NA,TRBD2,CSASGWSGRGDTQYF,TGCAGTGCTAGTGGTTGGAGCGGGAGAGGTGATACGCAGTATTTT
TRBJ1-5,TRBV20-1,NA,NA,CSARGLYSNQPQHF,TGCAGTGCGAGGGGACTTTATAGCAATCAGCCCCAGCATTTT
TRBJ2-7,TRBV6-5,NA,TRBD2,CASTRTSGIISDEQYF,TGTGCCAGCACCAGGACTAGCGGGATTATTTCGGACGAGCAGTACTTC
TRBJ2-1,TRBV6-6,NA,TRBD2,CASSYLGRSAGGYNEQFF,TGTGCCAGCAGCTACTTAGGCCGCTCAGCGGGAGGGTACAATGAGCAGTTCTTC
TRBJ2-5,TRBV10-3,NA,NA,CAISRSQETQYF,TGTGCCATCAGCCGAAGCCAAGAGACCCAGTACTTC
TRBJ2-1,TRBV9,few,TRBD2,CASSVESGRAMVGEQFF,TGTGCCAGCAGCGTAGAAAGCGGGAGGGCCATGGTAGGTGAGCAGTTCTTC
TRBJ2-2,TRBV4-3,NA,TRBD1,CASRRDRGLTGELFF,TGCGCCAGCAGGCGGGACAGGGGACTCACCGGGGAGCTGTTTTTT
TRBJ1-1,TRBV12-3/TRBV12-4,few,NA,CASSLSNRETEAFF,TGTGCCAGCAGTTTGAGTAACAGGGAGACTGAAGCTTTCTTT
TRBJ1-1,TRBV29-1,NA,NA,CSAPASNTEAFF,TGCAGCGCCCCTGCGAGTAACACTGAAGCTTTCTTT
TRBJ2-1,TRBV27,many,NA,CASSSWTRNYNEQFF,TGTGCCAGCAGTTCCTGGACGCGGAATTACAATGAGCAGTTCTTC
TRBJ2-3,TRBV6-5,NA,TRBD2,CASRQRGDSTDTQYF,TGTGCCAGCAGACAGCGGGGGGACAGCACAGATACGCAGTATTTT
TRBJ2-7,TRBV12-3/TRBV12-4,few,NA,CASSLRDWGEQYF,TGTGCCAGCAGCCTCCGGGACTGGGGCGAGCAGTACTTC
TRBJ2-1,TRBV5-1,NA,NA,CASSLNWDPHEQFF,TGCGCCAGCAGCTTGAACTGGGACCCCCATGAGCAGTTCTTC
TRBJ2-1,TRBV6-2/TRBV6-3,few,NA,CASSRKPHRVSYNEQFF,TGTGCCAGCAGCAGGAAACCTCACAGGGTTTCCTACAATGAGCAGTTCTTC
TRBJ1-5,TRBV20-1,few,NA,CSLQGLNQPQHF,TGCAGTCTTCAGGGGTTGAATCAGCCCCAGCATTTT
TRBJ2-3,TRBV28,few,TRBD2,CASSFGGRVTDTQYF,TGTGCCAGCAGTTTCGGCGGGAGAGTTACAGATACGCAGTATTTT
TRBJ2-7,TRBV6-6,many,TRBD2,CASNWSGRDYEQYF,TGTGCCAGCAATTGGAGCGGGAGGGATTACGAGCAGTACTTC
TRBJ1-5,TRBV10-2,NA,NA,CASSVTENQPQHF,TGCGCCAGCAGTGTGACAGAGAATCAGCCCCAGCATTTT
TRBJ2-2,TRBV9,NA,TRBD1,CASSAGTGKVGGELFF,TGTGCCAGCAGCGCCGGGACAGGGAAAGTCGGCGGGGAGCTGTTTTTT
TRBJ2-3,TRBV5-1,NA,TRBD2,CASSLRAGGSTDTQYF,TGCGCCAGCAGCTTGAGGGCGGGAGGGTCCACAGATACGCAGTATTTT
TRBJ2-1,TRBV25-1,few,TRBD2,CASSGAGGPSSYNEQFF,TGTGCCAGCAGTGGAGCGGGAGGGCCTAGTTCCTACAATGAGCAGTTCTTC
TRBJ1-5,TRBV20-1,NA,TRBD1,CSASSDRGSMPQHF,TGCAGTGCTAGTTCGGACAGGGGGAGTATGCCCCAGCATTTT
TRBJ2-7,TRBV14,NA,NA,CASSQVRGAYEQYF,TGTGCCAGCAGCCAAGTTCGAGGAGCTTACGAGCAGTACTTC
TRBJ2-2,TRBV7-8,NA,NA,CASNTNNVNTGELFF,TGTGCCAGCAACACCAATAACGTAAACACCGGGGAGCTGTTTTTT
TRBJ2-3,TRBV29-1,NA,NA,CSVSSVGGGTDTQYF,TGCAGCGTCTCCAGTGTCGGCGGGGGCACAGATACGCAGTATTTT
TRBJ2-3,TRBV3-1,few,NA,CASSRGFQDTQYF,TGTGCCAGCAGCCGCGGCTTTCAAGATACGCAGTATTTT
TRBJ2-3,TRBV6-5,NA,TRBD2,CASSYRKGLAGGPSPRYYTDTQYF,TGTGCCAGCAGTTACCGAAAGGGACTAGCGGGAGGGCCTTCCCCCCGTTACTACACAGATACGCAGTATTTT
TRBJ1-5,TRBV12-3/TRBV12-4,NA,NA,CASSPHQGYQPQHF,TGTGCCAGCAGTCCCCATCAGGGATATCAGCCCCAGCATTTT
TRBJ2-1,TRBV12-3/TRBV12-4,NA,NA,CASSRAHEQFF,TGTGCCAGCAGCCGGGCCCATGAGCAGTTCTTC
TRBJ2-5,TRBV27,NA,TRBD2,CASRLAGVAETQYF,TGTGCCAGCAGACTAGCGGGAGTAGCGGAGACCCAGTACTTC
TRBJ2-7,TRBV7-6,NA,TRBD1,CASSLAGTGFYEQYF,TGTGCCAGCAGCTTAGCCGGGACAGGGTTTTACGAGCAGTACTTC
TRBJ2-3,TRBV27,once,TRBD2,CASRTLAGDTQYF,TGTGCCAGCAGGACCCTAGCGGGAGATACGCAGTATTTT
TRBJ2-5,TRBV20-1,NA,NA,CSATRRAVGETQYF,TGCAGTGCGACCAGGAGGGCCGTCGGGGAGACCCAGTACTTC
TRBJ2-5,TRBV5-1,NA,NA,CASSWGPDRWETQYF,TGCGCCAGCAGCTGGGGACCAGACAGATGGGAGACCCAGTACTTC
TRBJ2-7,TRBV5-1,NA,TRBD1,CASRSTGGPYEQYF,TGCGCCAGCCGATCTACAGGGGGGCCCTACGAGCAGTACTTC
TRBJ2-7,TRBV29-1,few,TRBD1,CSARTGDEQYF,TGCAGCGCTCGGACAGGGGACGAGCAGTACTTC
TRBJ2-1,TRBV28,NA,NA,CASSRIAQSSYNEQFF,TGTGCCAGCAGTCGAATAGCGCAAAGCTCCTACAATGAGCAGTTCTTC
TRBJ1-6,TRBV20-1,NA,NA,CSARDPRGGGNSPLHF,TGCAGTGCTAGAGACCCCCGTGGGGGCGGTAATTCACCCCTCCACTTT
TRBJ2-5,TRBV5-6,NA,NA,CASSLDIGAGTQYF,TGTGCCAGCAGCTTGGATATCGGAGCGGGGACCCAGTACTTC
TRBJ2-1,TRBV19,NA,TRBD2,CASSKGLGGNEQFF,TGTGCCAGTAGTAAGGGACTAGGGGGCAATGAGCAGTTCTTC
TRBJ1-1,TRBV5-5,NA,NA,CASSRVPWNTEAFF,TGTGCCAGCAGCCGGGTTCCTTGGAACACTGAAGCTTTCTTT
TRBJ2-2,TRBV6-5,NA,NA,CASSNGGELFF,TGTGCCAGCAGCAATGGCGGGGAGCTGTTTTTT
TRBJ2-7,TRBV12-3/TRBV12-4,once,NA,CASSFRAGSFYEQYF,TGTGCCAGCAGTTTTAGGGCAGGGAGCTTCTACGAGCAGTACTTC
TRBJ1-6,TRBV28,few,NA,CASSSSRGSYNSPLHF,TGTGCCAGCAGTTCTAGTCGGGGGTCCTATAATTCACCCCTCCACTTT
TRBJ2-3,TRBV15,few,NA,CATSYGRVNTQYF,TGTGCCACCAGTTACGGTCGGGTGAATACGCAGTATTTT
TRBJ2-1,TRBV5-1,few,TRBD2,CASSLASGRGGEQFF,TGCGCCAGCAGCTTGGCAAGCGGGAGAGGGGGTGAGCAGTTCTTC
TRBJ2-5,TRBV20-1,NA,TRBD1,CSASPGTGSETQYF,TGCAGTGCTAGTCCCGGGACAGGGTCAGAGACCCAGTACTTC
TRBJ2-6,TRBV20-1,few,TRBD2,CSARGTSGRLGGANVLTF,TGCAGTGCTAGGGGGACTAGCGGGAGGTTGGGGGGGGCCAACGTCCTGACTTTC
TRBJ1-2,TRBV20-1,NA,TRBD1,CSADSRDRVGYTF,TGCAGTGCTGACAGTCGGGACAGGGTAGGCTACACCTTC
TRBJ1-5,TRBV5-1,NA,TRBD1,CASSPGQGEPQHF,TGCGCCAGCAGCCCAGGACAGGGGGAGCCCCAGCATTTT
TRBJ2-7,TRBV7-2,NA,TRBD2,CASSMRTSGSWEQYF,TGTGCCAGCAGTATGCGGACTAGCGGGAGTTGGGAGCAGTACTTC
TRBJ2-3,TRBV12-3/TRBV12-4,NA,NA,CASSFLATGRTDTQYF,TGTGCCAGCAGTTTTTTAGCCACAGGGCGCACAGATACGCAGTATTTT